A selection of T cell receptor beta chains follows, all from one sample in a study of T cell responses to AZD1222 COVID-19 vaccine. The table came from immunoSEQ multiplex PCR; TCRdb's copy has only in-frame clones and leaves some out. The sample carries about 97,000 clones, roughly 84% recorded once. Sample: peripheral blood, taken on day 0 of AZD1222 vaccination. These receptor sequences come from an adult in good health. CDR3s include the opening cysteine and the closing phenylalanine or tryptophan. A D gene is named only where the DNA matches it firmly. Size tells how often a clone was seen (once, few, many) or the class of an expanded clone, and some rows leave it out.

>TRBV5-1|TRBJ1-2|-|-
TGCGCCAGCAGCTTGGACACTAACTATGGCTACACCTTC
CASSLDTNYGYTF
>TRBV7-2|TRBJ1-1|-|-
TGTGCCAGCAGCAACCTTGGTTCTGAAGCTTTCTTT
CASSNLGSEAFF
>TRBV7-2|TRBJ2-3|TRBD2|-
TGTGCCAGCAGCTTAGGCCTAGCGGAGGACACAGATACGCAGTATTTT
CASSLGLAEDTDTQYF
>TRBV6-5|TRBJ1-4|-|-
TGTGCCAGCAGTTATGGGGGGTATCCAACTAATGAAAAACTGTTTTTT
CASSYGGYPTNEKLFF
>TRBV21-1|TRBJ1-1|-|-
TGTGCCAGCAGCAAAGGGGACAGGGCAAACACTGAAGCTTTCTTT
CASSKGDRANTEAFF
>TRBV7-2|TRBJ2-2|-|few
TGTGCCAGCAGCGCGGCAGCGAACACCGGGGAGCTGTTTTTT
CASSAAANTGELFF
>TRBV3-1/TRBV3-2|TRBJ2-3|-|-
TGTGCCAGCAGCCAAGTCCCAGATACGCAGTATTTT
CASSQVPDTQYF
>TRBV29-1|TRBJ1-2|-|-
TGCAGCGTCGGCGCAGCCAACTATGGCTACACCTTC
CSVGAANYGYTF
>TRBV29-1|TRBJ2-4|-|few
TGCAGCGTTGATGGGAACGGAAACATTCAGTACTTC
CSVDGNGNIQYF
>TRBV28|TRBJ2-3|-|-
TGTGCCAGCAGGACAGTCACAGATACGCAGTATTTT
CASRTVTDTQYF
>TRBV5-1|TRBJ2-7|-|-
TGCGCCAGCAGCTTAGGACAGAACTACGAGCAGTACTTC
CASSLGQNYEQYF
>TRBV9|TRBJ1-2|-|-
TGTGCCAGCAGCGTAGGAGGTACAGCTAACTATGGCTACACCTTC
CASSVGGTANYGYTF
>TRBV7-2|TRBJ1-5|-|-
TGTGCCAGCAGCTTATATTCGGGCTATAATCAGCCCCAGCATTTT
CASSLYSGYNQPQHF
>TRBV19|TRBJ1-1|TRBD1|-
TGTGCCAGTAGGTCCGAGACAGGGGGCACTGAAGCTTTCTTT
CASRSETGGTEAFF
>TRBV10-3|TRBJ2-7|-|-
TGTGCCATCAGTGGGACACATAGAACCTACGAGCAGTACTTC
CAISGTHRTYEQYF
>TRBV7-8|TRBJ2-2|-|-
TGTGCCAGCAGCTTAGCGGGAGGAACCACCGGGGAGCTGTTTTTT
CASSLAGGTTGELFF
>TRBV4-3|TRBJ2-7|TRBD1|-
TGCGCCAGCAGCCAATCTAGGACAGGGTACTACGAGCAGTACTTC
CASSQSRTGYYEQYF
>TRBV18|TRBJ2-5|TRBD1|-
TGTGCCAGCTCACCAGTACAGGGGTCCCAAGAGACCCAGTACTTC
CASSPVQGSQETQYF
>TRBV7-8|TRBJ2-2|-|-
TGTGCCAGCAGCTTCGGGGTGGGGGCGGGCGGGCCGAGGACCGGGGAGCTGTTTTTT
CASSFGVGAGGPRTGELFF
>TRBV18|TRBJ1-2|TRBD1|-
TGTGCCAGCGCCGAGGACAGGTCTAACTATGGCTACACCTTC
CASAEDRSNYGYTF
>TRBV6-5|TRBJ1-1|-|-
TGTGCCAGCAGTCTTACGACAGGAGGAGACGCTTTCTTT
CASSLTTGGDAFF
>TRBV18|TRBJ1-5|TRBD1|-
TGTGCCAGCTCACAACAGGGGAGCAATCAGCCCCAGCATTTT
CASSQQGSNQPQHF
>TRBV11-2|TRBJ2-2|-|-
TGTGCCAGCAGCCAATCCCTGGGGAGGAACACCGGGGAGCTGTTTTTT
CASSQSLGRNTGELFF